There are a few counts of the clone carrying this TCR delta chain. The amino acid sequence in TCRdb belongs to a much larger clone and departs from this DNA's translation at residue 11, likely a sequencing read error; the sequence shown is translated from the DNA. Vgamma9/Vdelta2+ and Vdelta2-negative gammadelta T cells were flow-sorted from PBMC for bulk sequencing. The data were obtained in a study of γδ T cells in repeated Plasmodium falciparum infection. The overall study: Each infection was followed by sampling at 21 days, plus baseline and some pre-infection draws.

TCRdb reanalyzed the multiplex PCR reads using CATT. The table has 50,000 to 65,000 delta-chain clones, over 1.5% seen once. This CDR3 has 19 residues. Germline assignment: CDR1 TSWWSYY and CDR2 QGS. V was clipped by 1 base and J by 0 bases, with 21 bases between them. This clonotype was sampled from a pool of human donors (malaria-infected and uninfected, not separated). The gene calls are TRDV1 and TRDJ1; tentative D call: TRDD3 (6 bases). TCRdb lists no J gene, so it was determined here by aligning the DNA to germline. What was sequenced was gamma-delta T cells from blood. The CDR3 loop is CALGEPTFWGSRYTDKLIF. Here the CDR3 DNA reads TGTGCTCTTGGGGAACCTACGTTCTGGGGCTCTAGGTACACCGATAAACTCATCTTT.